These 7 T cell receptor beta chains originate from one sample sequenced in a study of T cell changes during pregnancy in multiple sclerosis. Clones were read by immunoSEQ multiplex PCR, and TCRdb kept only the in-frame ones, dropping some. The sample contains some 74,000 clones, around 90% of which appear only once. Sequencing used peripheral blood, obtained after pregnancy. Receptors were obtained from a female donor in good health, enrolled as a control in a pregnancy study.

The rearrangement joins TRBV7-9 to TRBJ1-4; the D gene is possibly TRBD1 (6 bases). This CDR3 has 15 amino acids. Germline V gene sequence: CDR1 SEHNR, CDR2 FQNEAQ (reference sequence). Trimming cost V 1 base and J 5 bases, with 11 bases left between them. The CDR3 is CASSLGGHGNEKLFF. DNA of the CDR3: TGTGCCAGCAGCTTAGGGGGACACGGAAATGAAAAACTGTTTTTT.

In DNA form, the CDR3 reads TGTGCCAGCAGTTTATGGAAAGGGGTTGAGCAGTTCTTC. Translation gives CASSLWKGVEQFF. The chain carries TRBV28 and TRBJ2-1, with D tentatively TRBD1 (5 bases). Germline lookup yields CDR1 MDHEN and CDR2 SYDVKM. The length of the CDR3 is 13 residues. The V end lost 0 bases, the J end lost 9 bases, and 9 bases lay between the germline ends. The full variable domain, completed using reference TRBV28 and TRBJ2-1, is DVKVTQSSRYLVKRTGEKVFLECVQDMDHENMFWYRQDPGLGLRLIYFSYDVKMKEKGDIPEGYSVSREKKERFSLILESASTNQTSMYLCASSLWKGVEQFFGPGTRLTVL.

The chain carries TRBV5-1 and TRBJ2-2; TRBD2 agrees at 8 bases. This CDR3 spans 15 amino acids. Germline V gene sequence: CDR1 SGHRS, CDR2 YFSETQ. After removal of 3 bases from V and 6 bases from J, the junction contained 7 bases not matched to a gene. The CDR3: CASSSSGTRSGELFF. The DNA for the CDR3 is TGCGCCAGCAGCTCGTCCGGGACTAGGTCCGGGGAGCTGTTTTTT.

The V and J genes are TRBV4-1 and TRBJ2-7, with 13 bases that match TRBD2. The junction had 7 bases not matched to a gene; V was cut back by 4 bases and J by 7 bases. The CDR3 is 15 amino acids. Germline CDR1 MGHRA, CDR2 YSYEKL. DNA of the CDR3: TGCGCCAGCAGCCTTGGACTAGCGGGGGACGGGGAGCAGTACTTC. Translated, it gives CASSLGLAGDGEQYF.

The chain has TRBV7-2 and TRBJ1-1; possible D gene TRBD1, 6 bases. Trimming stripped 4 bases from V and 1 base from J, with 13 bases between. Germline loops: CDR1 SGHTA, CDR2 FQGNSA. The CDR3 consists of 15 residues. CDR3 nucleotide sequence: TGTGCCAGCAGCTCGGCAGGGGCGAGGAACACTGAAGCTTTCTTT. It yields the protein CASSSAGARNTEAFF. Looking up the rest from reference TRBV7-2 and TRBJ1-1 gives the full variable domain: GAGVSQSPSNKVTEKGKDVELRCDPISGHTALYWYRQSLGQGLEFLIYFQGNSAPDKSGLPSDRFSAERTGGSVSTLTIQRTQQEDSAVYLCASSSAGARNTEAFFGQGTRLTVV.

This chain links TRBV27 with TRBJ2-7, with 7 bases fitting TRBD2. V lost 3 bases, J lost 7 bases, and 12 bases stayed unmatched. CDR1 is MNHEY and CDR2 is SMNVEV in the germline V gene (reference sequence). This CDR3 has 15 amino acids. This CDR3 is CASSLGAGPVAEQYF. The CDR3, as DNA: TGTGCCAGCAGTTTGGGAGCGGGACCTGTAGCTGAGCAGTACTTC.

The table lists this clone with a count of one. The chain uses TRBV2 and TRBJ2-3, with D perhaps matching TRBD1 (5 bases). There are 11 residues in the CDR3. The germline V gene encodes CDR1 SNHLY and CDR2 FYNNEI. V lost 6 bases and J 5 bases, leaving 6 bases between the germline ends. This chain's CDR3 is CASRRGDTQYF. Here the CDR3 DNA reads TGTGCCAGCAGAAGGGGAGATACGCAGTATTTT.